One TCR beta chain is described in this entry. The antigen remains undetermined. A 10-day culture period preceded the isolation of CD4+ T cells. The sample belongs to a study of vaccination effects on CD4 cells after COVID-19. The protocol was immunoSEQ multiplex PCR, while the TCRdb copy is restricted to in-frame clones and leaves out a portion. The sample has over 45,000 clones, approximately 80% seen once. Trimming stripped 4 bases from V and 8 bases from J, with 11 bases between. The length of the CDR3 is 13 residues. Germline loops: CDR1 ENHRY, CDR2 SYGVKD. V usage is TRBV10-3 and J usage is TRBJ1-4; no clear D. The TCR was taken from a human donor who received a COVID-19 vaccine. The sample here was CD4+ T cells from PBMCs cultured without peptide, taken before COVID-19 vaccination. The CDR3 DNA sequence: TGTGCCATCAGTGGAGGCCGGGAGGAAAAACTGTTTTTT. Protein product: CAISGGREEKLFF.